The sequence of this T cell receptor beta chain was determined in a study of CD8 T cells in Susac syndrome (dated by TCRdb to 2018 to 2020). For the study in its entirety: Whether CD8+ T cell activation and differentiation in Susac syndrome was antigen driven was tested using repertoire sequencing. Clonality of the CD8+ T cell repertoire was compared between over 10 healthy donors, approximately 14 Susac syndrome patients and roughly 16 multiple sclerosis patients. The full study reports these points: The study acknowledged that relatively few individuals were included in the TCR sequencing and HLA analysis.

Turning to this clonotype: What this receptor recognizes is not known. No clone much larger than this one lies a single base away; base qualities are absent.

RNA was extracted using the RNeasy kit, and roughly 0.5 to 1 ug of the RNA was reverse transcribed with random hexamers. The immunoSEQ multiplex PCR assay, which covers 54 Vbeta and 13 Jbeta segments, was used to amplify TCR beta CDR3 regions. To correct PCR amplification bias, a synthetic template baseline was used for both primer optimization and computational correction. As for the authors' bioinformatics: Reads were annotated to V, D and J genes per IMGT and analyzed with immunoSEQ Analyzer, keeping only productive sequences. Clonality was calculated as one minus the Shannon entropy normalized by log2 of the number of productive unique sequences. For each patient and control, public and private clones were evaluated among the 100 most prevalent clones. Susac-specific clones were defined as absent from healthy and MS cohorts, roughly 1,100 published viral clones and other ImmuneACCESS disease sequences. The public reads were run again by TCRdb, first through fastp at Q25 and then through MiXCR, and only productive beta chains were kept. Each CDR3 protein appears once, grouped with its most common genes and DNA. The V and J calls reflect TCRdb's pipeline rather than the authors' work. The sample profile shows tens of thousands of distinct CDR3 sequences; roughly 95% of them were found once. In total, the top ten clones hold 0.3% to 0.45% of the sample.

High-throughput TCR beta sequencing profiled peripheral blood CD8+ and CD4+ T cells from healthy donors, Susac syndrome patients and multiple sclerosis patients. The multiple sclerosis controls were treatment-naive patients whose relapsing-remitting disease, either stable or active, fulfilled the revised McDonald criteria. CD8+ TEMRA cells were enriched by FACS, while bulk CD8+ and CD4+ T cells were purified by magnetic negative isolation. Blood was drawn into EDTA tubes, processed within 24 hours, and PBMCs were isolated by density gradient centrifugation. PBMCs intended for TCR sequencing were frozen in liquid nitrogen and were later thawed in a 37 degrees C water bath. The sorted or isolated CD4+, CD8+ and CD8+ TEMRA cells reached a purity of at least 90%. This sequence was found in a human donor with multiple sclerosis. Specimen: CD8+ T cells from PBMCs.

At the DNA level, the sequence is TGTGCCAGCAGCTTAGAGGGGGCCTACAATGAGCAGTTCTTC. Its amino acids are CASSLEGAYNEQFF. The chain is assembled from TRBV13 and TRBJ2-1, and possibly TRBD1, on 6 matching bases. Looking up the germline V gene (reference sequence) yields CDR1 PRHDT and CDR2 FYEKMQ. V is clipped by 1 base and J by 2 bases, and the sequence between their germline boundaries is 6 bases long. The CDR3 spans 14 residues, from the cysteine through the phenylalanine. Just the 42-base CDR3 DNA is kept, in frame starting at base 1.